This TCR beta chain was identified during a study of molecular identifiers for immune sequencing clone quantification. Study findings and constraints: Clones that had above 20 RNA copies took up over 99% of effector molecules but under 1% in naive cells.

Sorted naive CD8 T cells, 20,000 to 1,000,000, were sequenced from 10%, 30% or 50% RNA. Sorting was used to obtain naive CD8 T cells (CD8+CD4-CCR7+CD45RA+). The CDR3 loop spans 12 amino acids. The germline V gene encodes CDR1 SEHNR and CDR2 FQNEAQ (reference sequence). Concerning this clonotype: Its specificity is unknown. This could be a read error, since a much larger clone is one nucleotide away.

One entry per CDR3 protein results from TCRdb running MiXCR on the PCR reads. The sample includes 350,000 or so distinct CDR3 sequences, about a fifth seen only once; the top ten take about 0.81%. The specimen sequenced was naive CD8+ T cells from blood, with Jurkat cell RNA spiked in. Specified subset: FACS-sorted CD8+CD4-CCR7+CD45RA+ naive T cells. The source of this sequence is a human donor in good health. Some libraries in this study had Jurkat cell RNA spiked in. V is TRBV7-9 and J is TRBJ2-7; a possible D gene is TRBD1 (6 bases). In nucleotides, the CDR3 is TGTTCCAGCAGCTTGACAGGCCACGAGCAGTACTTC. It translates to CSSSLTGHEQYF.